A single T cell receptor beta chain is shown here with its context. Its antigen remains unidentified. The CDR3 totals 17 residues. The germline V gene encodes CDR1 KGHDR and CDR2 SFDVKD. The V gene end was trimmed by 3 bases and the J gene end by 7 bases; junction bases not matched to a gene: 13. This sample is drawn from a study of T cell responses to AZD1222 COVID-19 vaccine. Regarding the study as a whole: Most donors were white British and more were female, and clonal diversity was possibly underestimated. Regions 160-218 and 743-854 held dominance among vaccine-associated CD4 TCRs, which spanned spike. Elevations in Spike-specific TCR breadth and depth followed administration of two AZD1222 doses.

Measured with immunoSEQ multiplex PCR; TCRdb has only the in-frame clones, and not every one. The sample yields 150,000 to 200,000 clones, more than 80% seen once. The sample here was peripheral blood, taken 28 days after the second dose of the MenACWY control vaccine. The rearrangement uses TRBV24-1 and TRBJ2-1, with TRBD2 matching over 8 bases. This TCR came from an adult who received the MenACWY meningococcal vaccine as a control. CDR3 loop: CATSDRGSGGARNEQFF. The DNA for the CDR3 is TGTGCCACCAGTGATAGGGGGAGCGGGGGCGCGAGGAATGAGCAGTTCTTC.